Listed below are T cell receptor beta chains from one sample, sequenced in a study of cytomegalovirus exposure and HLA in healthy donors. The data were produced by immunoSEQ multiplex PCR, yet TCRdb's version contains in-frame clones alone and is incomplete. Of 200,000 to 250,000 clones in the sample, about 83% were seen once. The specimen sequenced was PBMCs. The origin of the receptors is a human donor in good health. Both conserved end residues are part of each CDR3. The D gene is left open where the match is weak. A clone size is listed for some rows: how often the clone was seen (once, few, many), or a class if it is expanded.

abundance | j_gene | d_gene | v_gene | CDR3aa | CDR3nt
NA | TRBJ2-1 | TRBD2 | TRBV4-3 | CASSRTQPSGRAYNEQFF | TGCGCCAGCAGCCGAACTCAGCCTAGCGGGAGGGCCTACAATGAGCAGTTCTTC
NA | TRBJ2-7 | NA | TRBV2 | CASTSTSGRTSEQYF | TGTGCCAGCACCTCAACGTCGGGTCGCACCTCCGAGCAGTACTTC
once | TRBJ2-7 | TRBD1 | TRBV5-1 | CASSLMAGGGYEQYF | TGCGCCAGCAGCTTAATGGCAGGGGGCGGGTACGAGCAGTACTTC
NA | TRBJ1-2 | NA | TRBV30 | CAWTPSGNYYGYTF | TGTGCCTGGACTCCTTCCGGGAATTACTATGGCTACACCTTC
NA | TRBJ1-2 | NA | TRBV29-1 | CSVDLGRGGRANYGYTF | TGCAGCGTTGATCTCGGGCGTGGGGGCCGAGCTAACTATGGCTACACCTTC
NA | TRBJ1-4 | TRBD1 | TRBV7-2 | CASSYRQGSYEKLFF | TGTGCCAGCAGCTATAGACAGGGCAGTTATGAAAAACTGTTTTTT
NA | TRBJ2-2 | TRBD2 | TRBV4-2 | CASRGLAGGHTGELFF | TGTGCCAGCAGGGGACTAGCGGGAGGTCACACCGGGGAGCTGTTTTTT
NA | TRBJ2-1 | NA | TRBV9 | CASSVGGSGYNEQFF | TGTGCCAGCAGCGTAGGAGGGTCGGGTTACAATGAGCAGTTCTTC
NA | TRBJ2-7 | TRBD1 | TRBV19 | CASRDRGHSYEQYF | TGTGCCAGTAGAGACAGGGGCCACTCCTACGAGCAGTACTTC
once | TRBJ2-1 | TRBD2 | TRBV9 | CASSGTSGRIYNEQFF | TGTGCCAGCAGCGGGACTAGCGGGAGAATCTACAATGAGCAGTTCTTC
NA | TRBJ2-5 | TRBD2 | TRBV9 | CASSVGLAGGRGQETQYF | TGTGCCAGCAGCGTGGGACTAGCGGGAGGGAGGGGACAAGAGACCCAGTACTTC
NA | TRBJ2-3 | TRBD1 | TRBV19 | CAALGEQGTDTQYF | TGTGCCGCCCTCGGCGAACAGGGGACAGATACGCAGTATTTT
NA | TRBJ2-7 | TRBD2 | TRBV6-4 | CASSDLPAGRGEQYF | TGTGCCAGCAGTGACCTTCCGGCGGGGAGGGGAGAGCAGTACTTC